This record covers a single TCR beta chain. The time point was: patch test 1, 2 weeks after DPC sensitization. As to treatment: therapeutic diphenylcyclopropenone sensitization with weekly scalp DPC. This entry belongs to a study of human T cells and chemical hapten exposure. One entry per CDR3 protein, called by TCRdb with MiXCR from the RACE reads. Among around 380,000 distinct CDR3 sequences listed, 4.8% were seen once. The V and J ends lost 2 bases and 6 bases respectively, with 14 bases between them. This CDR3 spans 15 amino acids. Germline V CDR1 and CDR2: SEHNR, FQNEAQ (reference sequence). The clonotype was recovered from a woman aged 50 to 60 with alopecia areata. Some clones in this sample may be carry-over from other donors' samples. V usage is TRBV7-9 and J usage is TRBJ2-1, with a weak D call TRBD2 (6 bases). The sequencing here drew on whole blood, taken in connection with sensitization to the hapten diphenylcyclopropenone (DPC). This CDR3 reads CASSLRETPGNEQFF. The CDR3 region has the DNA TGTGCCAGCAGCTTACGGGAGACCCCAGGCAATGAGCAGTTCTTC.